One T cell receptor (beta chain) is described in this entry. Survey level was the resolution at which the v3.0 immunoSEQ assay ran. The repertoire was sequenced with immunoSEQ multiplex PCR; TCRdb's copy has only in-frame clones and lacks some. The profile covers over 5,500 clones, with 75% to 90% appearing a single time and 2.5% to 3.5% taken by the ten largest. The record originates from a study of long-term antiretroviral therapy in people with HIV. The germline V gene encodes CDR1 SGDLS and CDR2 YYNGEE. The CDR3 totals 16 residues. Trimming pared 0 bases from V and 0 bases from J, leaving 13 bases between.

The starting material was unsorted PBMCs, obtained 3.7 years after starting antiretroviral therapy. The clonotype originates from a woman aged 45-65 years with HIV. This chain joins TRBV9 and TRBJ2-7; maybe TRBD1 (7 bases). DNA of the CDR3: TGTGCCAGCAGCGTAGCTTCAGGGGGGAGCTCCTACGAGCAGTACTTC. Its protein is CASSVASGGSSYEQYF.